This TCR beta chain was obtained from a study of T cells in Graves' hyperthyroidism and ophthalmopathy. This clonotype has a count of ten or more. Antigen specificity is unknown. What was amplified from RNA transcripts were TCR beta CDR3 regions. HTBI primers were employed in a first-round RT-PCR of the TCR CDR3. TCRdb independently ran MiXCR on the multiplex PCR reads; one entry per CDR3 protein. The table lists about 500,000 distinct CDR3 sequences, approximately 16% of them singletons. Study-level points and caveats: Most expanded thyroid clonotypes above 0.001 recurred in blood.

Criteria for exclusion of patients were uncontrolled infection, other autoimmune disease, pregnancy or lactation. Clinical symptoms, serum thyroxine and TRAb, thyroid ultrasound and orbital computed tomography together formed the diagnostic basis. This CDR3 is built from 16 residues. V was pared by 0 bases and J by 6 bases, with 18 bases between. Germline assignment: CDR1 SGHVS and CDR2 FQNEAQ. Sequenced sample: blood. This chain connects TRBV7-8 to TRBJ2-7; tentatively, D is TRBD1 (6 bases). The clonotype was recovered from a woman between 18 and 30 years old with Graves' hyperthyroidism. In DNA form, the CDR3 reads TGTGCCAGCAGCTTAGCGGGGACAACATCCTCTAGCGAGCAGTACTTC. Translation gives CASSLAGTTSSSEQYF.